This TCR beta chain was captured in a study of cytomegalovirus exposure and HLA in healthy donors. Data came from immunoSEQ multiplex PCR; TCRdb stores just in-frame clones and leaves some out. The sample shows around 70,000 clones, approximately 93% of them seen only once. Study observations and caveats: According to the study, roughly 180 TCR beta chains were cytomegalovirus-associated.

Details on this clone: The antigen remains undetermined.

V gave up 0 bases and J gave up 4 bases, with 14 bases separating them. This CDR3 comprises 15 residues. Germline lookup yields CDR1 SGHRS and CDR2 YFSETQ. The chain recombines TRBV5-1 with TRBJ2-7, with TRBD1 as a possible D gene (5 bases). The sequence derives from a man aged 18 to 29 in good health and CMV-seropositive. What was sequenced was PBMCs. This CDR3 reads CASSLGVGKGYEQYF. The CDR3 DNA sequence: TGCGCCAGCAGCTTGGGGGTGGGGAAGGGGTACGAGCAGTACTTC.